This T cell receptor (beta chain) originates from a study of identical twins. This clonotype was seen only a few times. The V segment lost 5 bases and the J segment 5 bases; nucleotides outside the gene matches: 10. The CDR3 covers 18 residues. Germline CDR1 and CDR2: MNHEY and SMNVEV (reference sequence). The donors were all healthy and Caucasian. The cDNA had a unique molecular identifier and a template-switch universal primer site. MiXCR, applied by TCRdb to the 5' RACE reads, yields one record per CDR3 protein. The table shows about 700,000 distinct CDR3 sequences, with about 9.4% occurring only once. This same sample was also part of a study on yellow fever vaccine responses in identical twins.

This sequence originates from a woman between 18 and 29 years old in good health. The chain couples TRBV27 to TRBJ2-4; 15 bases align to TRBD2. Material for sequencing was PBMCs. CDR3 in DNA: TGTGCCAGCAGTCGGAGAGGGACTAGCGGGAGGTTTGAAAACATTCAGTACTTC. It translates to CASSRRGTSGRFENIQYF.